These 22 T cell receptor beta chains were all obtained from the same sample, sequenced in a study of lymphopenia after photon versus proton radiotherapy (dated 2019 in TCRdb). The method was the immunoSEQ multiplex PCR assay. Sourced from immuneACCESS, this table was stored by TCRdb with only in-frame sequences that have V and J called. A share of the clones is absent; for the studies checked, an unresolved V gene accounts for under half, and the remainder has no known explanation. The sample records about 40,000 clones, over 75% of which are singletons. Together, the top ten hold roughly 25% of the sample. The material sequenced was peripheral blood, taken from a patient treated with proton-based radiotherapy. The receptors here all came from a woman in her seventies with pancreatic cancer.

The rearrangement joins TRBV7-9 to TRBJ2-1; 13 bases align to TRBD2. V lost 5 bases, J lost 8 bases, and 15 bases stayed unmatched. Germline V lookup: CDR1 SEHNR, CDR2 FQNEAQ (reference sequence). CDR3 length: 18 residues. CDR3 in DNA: TGTGCCAGCAGCGCCCCCCCGGGGACTAGCGGGAAGTACGATGAGCAGTTCTTC. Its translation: CASSAPPGTSGKYDEQFF.

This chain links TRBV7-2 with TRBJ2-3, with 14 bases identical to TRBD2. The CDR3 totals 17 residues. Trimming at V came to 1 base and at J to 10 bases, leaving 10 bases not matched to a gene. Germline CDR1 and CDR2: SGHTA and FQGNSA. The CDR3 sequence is CASSLEKGTSGRGAQYF. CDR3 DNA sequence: TGTGCCAGCAGCTTAGAAAAGGGGACTAGCGGGAGAGGGGCGCAGTATTTT.

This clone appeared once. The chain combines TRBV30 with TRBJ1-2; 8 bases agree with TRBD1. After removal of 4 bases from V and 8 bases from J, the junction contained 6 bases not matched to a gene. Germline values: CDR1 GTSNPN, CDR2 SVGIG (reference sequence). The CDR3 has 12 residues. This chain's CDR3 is CAWTGQGTGYTF. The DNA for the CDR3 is TGTGCCTGGACCGGACAGGGCACCGGCTACACCTTC.

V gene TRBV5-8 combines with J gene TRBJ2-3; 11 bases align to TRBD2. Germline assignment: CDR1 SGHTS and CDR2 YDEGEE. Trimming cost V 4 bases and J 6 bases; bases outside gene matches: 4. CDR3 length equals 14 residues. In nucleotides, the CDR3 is TGTGCCAGCAGCCCCCTAGCGGGAGGCGATACGCAGTATTTT. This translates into CASSPLAGGDTQYF.

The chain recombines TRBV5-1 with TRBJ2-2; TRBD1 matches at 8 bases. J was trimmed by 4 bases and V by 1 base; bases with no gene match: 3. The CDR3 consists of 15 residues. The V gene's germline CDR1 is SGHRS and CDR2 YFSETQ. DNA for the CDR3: TGCGCCAGCAGCTTGCCAGGGGGCTTCACCGGGGAGCTGTTTTTT. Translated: CASSLPGGFTGELFF.

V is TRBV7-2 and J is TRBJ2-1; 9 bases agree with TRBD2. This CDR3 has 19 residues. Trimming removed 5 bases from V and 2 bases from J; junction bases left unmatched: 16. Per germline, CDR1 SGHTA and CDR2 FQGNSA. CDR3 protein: CASSPRGSGSMGPYNEQFF. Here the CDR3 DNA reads TGTGCCAGCAGCCCACGGGGTAGCGGGAGTATGGGCCCCTACAATGAGCAGTTCTTC.

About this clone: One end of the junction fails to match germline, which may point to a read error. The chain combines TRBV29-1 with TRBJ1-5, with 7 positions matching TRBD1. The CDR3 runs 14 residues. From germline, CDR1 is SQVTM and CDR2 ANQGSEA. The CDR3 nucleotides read TGCAGCGTCGAAGTAGGATCAGGGGGGCAGCCCCAGCATTTT. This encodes CSVEVGSGGQPQHF.

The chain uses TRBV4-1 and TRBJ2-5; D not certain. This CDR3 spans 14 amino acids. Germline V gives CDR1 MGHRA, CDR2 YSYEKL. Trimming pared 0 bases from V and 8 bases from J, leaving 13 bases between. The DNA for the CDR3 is TGCGCCAGCAGCCAAGAAAGGGATGCCGTTACCCAGTACTTC. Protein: CASSQERDAVTQYF.

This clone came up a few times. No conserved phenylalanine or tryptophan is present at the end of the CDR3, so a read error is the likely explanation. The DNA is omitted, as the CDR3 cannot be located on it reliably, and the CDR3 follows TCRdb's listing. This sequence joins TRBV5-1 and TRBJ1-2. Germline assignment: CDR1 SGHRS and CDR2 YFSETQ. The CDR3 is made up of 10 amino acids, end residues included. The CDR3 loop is CASRRDRIFS.

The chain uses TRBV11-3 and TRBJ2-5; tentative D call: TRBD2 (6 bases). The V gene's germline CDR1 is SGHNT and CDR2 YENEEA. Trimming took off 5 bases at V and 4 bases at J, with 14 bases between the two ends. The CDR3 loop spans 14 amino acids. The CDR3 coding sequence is TGTGCCAGCAGCACCCTCGAGGAGGGAGAGACCCAGTACTTC. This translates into CASSTLEEGETQYF.

The CDR3 nucleotides are TGTGCCAGCAGCTTAGAATGGGGTCCCCAAGAGACCCAGTACTTC. Its protein is CASSLEWGPQETQYF. The chain has TRBV11-3 and TRBJ2-5, with unresolved D. Germline V gene sequence: CDR1 SGHNT, CDR2 YENEEA. Trimming removed 0 bases at V and 1 base at J, with 9 bases between. The length of the CDR3 is 15 residues.

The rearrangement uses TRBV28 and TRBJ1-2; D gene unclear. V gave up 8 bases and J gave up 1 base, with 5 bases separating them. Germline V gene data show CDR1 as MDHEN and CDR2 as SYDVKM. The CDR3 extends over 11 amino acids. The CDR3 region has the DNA TGTGCCAGCTGGAATAACTATGGCTACACCTTC. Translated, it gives CASWNNYGYTF.

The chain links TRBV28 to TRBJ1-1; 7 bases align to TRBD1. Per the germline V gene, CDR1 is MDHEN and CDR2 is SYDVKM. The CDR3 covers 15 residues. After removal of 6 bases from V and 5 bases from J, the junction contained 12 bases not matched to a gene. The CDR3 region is CASSLSSPTGTEAFF. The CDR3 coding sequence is TGTGCCAGCAGCCTAAGTTCCCCGACAGGGACTGAAGCTTTCTTT.

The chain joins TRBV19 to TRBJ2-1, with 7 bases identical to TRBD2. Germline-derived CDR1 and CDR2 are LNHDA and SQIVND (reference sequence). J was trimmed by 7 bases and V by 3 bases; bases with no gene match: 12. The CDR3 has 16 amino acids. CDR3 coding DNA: TGTGCCAGTAGTATGGGCCTTCGGGGCGGGAGTAATGAGCAGTTCTTC. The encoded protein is CASSMGLRGGSNEQFF. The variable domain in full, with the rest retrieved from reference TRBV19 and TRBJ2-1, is DGGITQSPKYLFRKEGQNVTLSCEQNLNHDAMYWYRQDPGQGLRLIYYSQIVNDFQKGDIAEGYSVSREKKESFPLTVTSAQKNPTAFYLCASSMGLRGGSNEQFFGPGTRLTVL.

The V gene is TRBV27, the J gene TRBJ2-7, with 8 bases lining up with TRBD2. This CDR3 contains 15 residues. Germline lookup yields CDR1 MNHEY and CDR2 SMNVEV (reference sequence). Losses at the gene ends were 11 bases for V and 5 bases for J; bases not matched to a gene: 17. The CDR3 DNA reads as TGTGCCGGGTTCCTTTCCCGGCGGGGGGCGGACGAGCAGTACTTC. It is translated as CAGFLSRRGADEQYF.

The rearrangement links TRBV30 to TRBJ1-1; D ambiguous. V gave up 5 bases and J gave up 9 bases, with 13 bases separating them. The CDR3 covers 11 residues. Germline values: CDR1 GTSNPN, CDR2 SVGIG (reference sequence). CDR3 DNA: TGTGCCTGGGTTCCAGTAGGCCAAGCTTTCTTT. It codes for CAWVPVGQAFF.

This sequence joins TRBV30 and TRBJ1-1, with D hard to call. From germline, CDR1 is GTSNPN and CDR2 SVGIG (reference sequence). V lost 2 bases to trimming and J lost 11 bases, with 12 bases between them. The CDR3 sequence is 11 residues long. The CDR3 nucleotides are TGTGCCTGGAGTAGTCTCCGACGGGCTTTCTTT. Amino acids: CAWSSLRRAFF.

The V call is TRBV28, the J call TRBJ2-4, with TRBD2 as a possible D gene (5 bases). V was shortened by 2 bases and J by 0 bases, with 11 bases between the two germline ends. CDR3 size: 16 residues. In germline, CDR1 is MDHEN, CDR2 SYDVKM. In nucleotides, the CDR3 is TGTGCCAGCAGTTTAGGAGGACCGGTAGCCAAAAACATTCAGTACTTC. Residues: CASSLGGPVAKNIQYF. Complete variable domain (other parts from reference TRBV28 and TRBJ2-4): DVKVTQSSRYLVKRTGEKVFLECVQDMDHENMFWYRQDPGLGLRLIYFSYDVKMKEKGDIPEGYSVSREKKERFSLILESASTNQTSMYLCASSLGGPVAKNIQYFGAGTRLSVL.

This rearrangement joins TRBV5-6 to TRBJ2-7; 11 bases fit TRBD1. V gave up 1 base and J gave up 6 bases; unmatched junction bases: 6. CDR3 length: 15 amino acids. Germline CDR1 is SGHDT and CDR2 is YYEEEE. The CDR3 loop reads CASSLSGTGGSEQYF. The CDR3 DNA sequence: TGTGCCAGCAGCTTGTCCGGGACAGGGGGTTCCGAGCAGTACTTC.

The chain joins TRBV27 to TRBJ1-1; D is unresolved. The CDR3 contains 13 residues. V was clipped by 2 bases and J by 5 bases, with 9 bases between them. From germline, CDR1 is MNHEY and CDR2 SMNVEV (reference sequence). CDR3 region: CASSLIGRTEAFF. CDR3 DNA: TGTGCCAGCAGTTTAATCGGTAGGACTGAAGCTTTCTTT.

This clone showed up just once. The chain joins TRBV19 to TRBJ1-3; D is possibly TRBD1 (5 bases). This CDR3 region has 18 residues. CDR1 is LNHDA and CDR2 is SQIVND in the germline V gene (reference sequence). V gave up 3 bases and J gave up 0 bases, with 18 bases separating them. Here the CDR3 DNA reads TGTGCCAGTAGTATCTTTTCTGGGGCGGAAATCTCTGGAAACACCATATATTTT. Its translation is CASSIFSGAEISGNTIYF.

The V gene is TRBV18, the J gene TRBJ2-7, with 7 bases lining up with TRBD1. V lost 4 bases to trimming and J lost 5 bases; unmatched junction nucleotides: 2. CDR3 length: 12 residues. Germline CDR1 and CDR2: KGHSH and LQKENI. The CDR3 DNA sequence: TGTGCCAGCTCACGTCAGGGGGACGAGCAGTACTTC. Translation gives CASSRQGDEQYF. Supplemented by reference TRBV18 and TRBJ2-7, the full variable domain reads NAGVMQNPRHLVRRRGQEARLRCSPMKGHSHVYWYRQLPEEGLKFMVYLQKENIIDESGMPKERFSAEFPKEGPSILRIQQVVRGDSAAYFCASSRQGDEQYFGPGTRLTVT.